This T cell receptor (beta chain) was documented in a study of technical replicates of blood from a handful of donors. The CDR3 length is 17 residues. Germline lookup yields CDR1 SGHRS and CDR2 YFSETQ. After removal of 0 bases from V and 0 bases from J, the junction contained 4 bases not matched to a gene. Method: immunoSEQ multiplex PCR; TCRdb's copy keeps in-frame clones and lacks some. The sample lists approximately 75,000 clones; 95% to 98% were seen once. J is TRBJ2-2 and V is TRBV5-1; 8 nucleotides match TRBD2. The specimen was T cells isolated from PBMCs. The sequence was obtained from a human donor in good health. CDR3 in DNA: TGCGCCAGCAGCTTGGGGCCAGCGGGGGCGAACACCGGGGAGCTGTTTTTT. Its translation is CASSLGPAGANTGELFF.